Presented here are 13 T cell receptor beta chains from one specimen sequenced in a study of CXCR3-negative and CXCR3-positive naive CD8 T cells. Libraries of TRB cDNA were made by 5' RACE and carried UMIs. From the 5' RACE reads, TCRdb lists one entry per CDR3 protein and no DNA. The sample data list roughly 100,000 distinct CDR3 sequences. No cognate antigen is known for these TCRs. General study points: Compared with CXCR3-negative naive cells, CXCR3-positive naive cells showed more hydrophobic TRB CDR3s.

The material sequenced was naive CXCR3+ CD8+ T cells from blood. Subset indicated: CD45RO-CCR7+CD27+CD95- naive CD8+ T cells expressing CXCR3 (TNR3+). These TCRs come from a human donor in good health. Some clones in this sample may be carry-over from other donors' samples.

The rearrangement uses TRBV21-1 and TRBJ1-5; with no DNA, the TCRdb D assignment of TRBD1 cannot be verified. TRBV21-1 is flagged as a pseudogene. The CDR3 sequence is 16 residues long. The CDR3 region is CASSKVTPGKGQPQHF.

This chain uses TRBV20-1 with TRBJ2-1; as DNA is missing, the TRBD1 call by TCRdb cannot be tested. The CDR3 length is 16 residues. Per the germline V gene, CDR1 is DFQATT and CDR2 is SNEGSKA (reference sequence). The CDR3 loop is CSATPSGQATYNEQFF.

The chain combines TRBV7-9 with TRBJ2-7; the TCRdb call, TRBD1, lacks DNA for checking. CDR3 length: 14 residues. Germline CDR1 is SEHNR and CDR2 is FQNEAQ (reference sequence). The CDR3 reads CASSLEDRDYEQYF. The full variable domain, completed using reference TRBV7-9 and TRBJ2-7, is DTGVSQNPRHKITKRGQNVTFRCDPISEHNRLYWYRQTLGQGPEFLTYFQNEAQLEKSRLLSDRFSAERPKGSFSTLEIQRTEQGDSAMYLCASSLEDRDYEQYFGPGTRLTVT.

This chain connects TRBV2 to TRBJ1-1; TCRdb's D gene call, TRBD1, goes unchecked for lack of DNA. This CDR3 comprises 12 residues. The V gene's germline CDR1 is SNHLY and CDR2 FYNNEI. This CDR3 is CASSDPPAEAFF.

The chain carries TRBV10-3 and TRBJ2-2; TCRdb selects TRBD1, and the lack of DNA leaves this call unchecked. The CDR3 is 15 amino acids. Per the germline V gene, CDR1 is ENHRY and CDR2 is SYGVKD. CDR3: CAISGQGGSTGELFF.

J is TRBJ2-7 and V is TRBV15. This CDR3 has 15 residues. Germline V gene lookup returns CDR1 LNHNV and CDR2 YYDKDF (reference sequence). The chain's CDR3 is CATSRDPAPAYEQYF. Full variable domain (outside the CDR3, taken from reference TRBV15 and TRBJ2-7): DAMVIQNPRYQVTQFGKPVTLSCSQTLNHNVMYWYQQKSSQAPKLLFHYYDKDFNNEADTPDNFQSRRPNTSFCFLDIRSPGLGDTAMYLCATSRDPAPAYEQYFGPGTRLTVT.

The V call is TRBV5-4, the J call TRBJ2-5; TCRdb gives TRBD1 as the D gene, but with no DNA this cannot be confirmed. CDR3 length: 18 amino acids. Per the germline V gene, CDR1 is SGHNT and CDR2 is YYREEE (reference sequence). This CDR3 is CASSLSFGQGALAETQYF.

J is TRBJ2-1 and V is TRBV5-4. The germline V gene encodes CDR1 SGHNT and CDR2 YYREEE (reference sequence). CDR3 size: 15 residues. The CDR3 protein is CASSLRQPSYNEQFF.

This chain connects TRBV14 to TRBJ1-2; TCRdb indicates TRBD1, and absent DNA this call remains unverified. Germline CDR1 SGHDN, CDR2 FVKESK. The CDR3 extends over 17 amino acids. The CDR3: CASSQVDTRTGKYGYTF.

This rearrangement joins TRBV6-5 to TRBJ2-5; TCRdb proposes TRBD2, but this gene call is untestable without DNA. The CDR3 runs to 15 residues. Germline V gene data show CDR1 as MNHEY and CDR2 as SVGAGI. The CDR3 protein is CASRGDRDSQETQYF.

The J gene is TRBJ1-5, the V gene TRBV28; TCRdb proposes TRBD1, but this gene call is untestable without DNA. There are 15 residues in the CDR3. Germline-derived CDR1 and CDR2 are MDHEN and SYDVKM. CDR3 protein: CASTKTGLGNQPQHF.

The V and J genes are TRBV7-9 and TRBJ1-1. CDR1 SEHNR and CDR2 FQNEAQ come from the germline V gene (reference sequence). This CDR3 contains 15 residues. CDR3 in amino acids: CASSLEVGWNTEAFF.

The genes are TRBV4-1 and TRBJ2-5; the D gene TCRdb calls, TRBD1, cannot be checked with no DNA. This CDR3 spans 14 amino acids. Looked up from germline, CDR1 is MGHRA and CDR2 is YSYEKL. The CDR3 region is CASSRLYGGETQYF.